This T cell receptor beta chain was profiled in a study of CD8+CD57+ T cells in acquired aplastic anemia. Study as a whole: The mean DNA yield obtained from sorted CD4+ and CD8+ cells came to 3 to 4 ug. Healthy-donor CD4+ cells averaged approximately 9.8 million reads. Whole-study results and caveats: Fewer than 35 CD8+ CDR3 sequences occurred in both the patients and the controls. The study found no significant CD8+ Simpson's diversity difference between patients and controls.

Details on this clonotype: What it binds is not known.

This CDR3 comprises 13 residues. The germline V gene encodes CDR1 DFQATT and CDR2 SNEGSKA (reference sequence). Between the trimmed V and J ends, which lost 3 bases and 3 bases, there was a span of 12 bases. For CDR3 and TCR beta VDJ profiling, genomic DNA was the template used. In TCRdb, the reads were re-called with MiXCR into one record per CDR3 protein. The sample holds about 210,000 distinct CDR3 sequences; over 60% are singletons and the top ten take approximately 30%. The specimen sequenced was sorted CD4+, CD8+, or CD8+CD57+ T cells (not recorded which) from PBMCs. The sequence came from a human donor in good health. The genes are TRBV20-1 and TRBJ2-7, with no clear D. The CDR3 region is CSASRNENYEQYF. The CDR3 DNA is TGCAGTGCTAGTCGGAACGAAAACTACGAGCAGTACTTC.